The 28 T cell receptor beta chains presented below share a single source sample, sequenced in a study of shared clonotypes between healthy human individuals (dated by TCRdb to the early 2020s). Library preparation used the immunoSEQ multiplex PCR assay. TCRdb mirrors the immuneACCESS table, restricted to in-frame sequences. Some clones are absent from its copies; in checked studies, under half trace to an unresolved V gene, and the reason for the others is unknown. The table for this sample lists about 2.2 million clones; around 95% of them were counted only once. Roughly 1.7% of the sample goes to the ten largest clones. CD8 naive samples were CD45RO-negative cells positively selected for CCR7, giving a CD45RA+CCR7+ population that excluded TemRA cells. Material for sequencing was naive CD8+ T cells from PBMCs. Per the publication, the cell subset or site label means: CD45RA+CCR7+. The source of these receptors is a man between 18 and 29 years old in good health. Some clones in this sample may be carry-over from other donors' samples.

This clone was observed once. The chain couples TRBV9 to TRBJ2-6, with D tentatively TRBD2 (6 bases). CDR1 is SGDLS and CDR2 is YYNGEE in the germline V gene. The CDR3 spans 16 residues. V was shortened by 3 bases and J by 1 base, with 11 bases between the two germline ends. The CDR3 sequence: CASSARRASGANVLTF. In DNA form, the CDR3 reads TGTGCCAGCAGCGCCCGGAGGGCTTCTGGGGCCAACGTCCTGACTTTC.

The genes are TRBV7-9 and TRBJ2-7; a weak D match, TRBD1 (6 bases). Trimming cost V 2 bases and J 1 base, with 24 bases left between them. Germline assignment: CDR1 SEHNR and CDR2 FQNEAQ (reference sequence). This CDR3 spans 19 amino acids. CDR3 sequence: CASSLRPASHRTESYEQYF. The CDR3 region has the DNA TGTGCCAGCAGCTTACGTCCAGCCAGCCACCGGACAGAGTCCTACGAGCAGTACTTC. Based on the CDR3 plus reference TRBV7-9 and TRBJ2-7, the full variable domain is DTGVSQNPRHKITKRGQNVTFRCDPISEHNRLYWYRQTLGQGPEFLTYFQNEAQLEKSRLLSDRFSAERPKGSFSTLEIQRTEQGDSAMYLCASSLRPASHRTESYEQYFGPGTRLTVT.

This clone appeared a single time. The chain joins TRBV27 to TRBJ2-7; 7 bases align to TRBD2. This CDR3 comprises 16 residues. Germline V CDR1 and CDR2: MNHEY, SMNVEV (reference sequence). V lost 6 bases, J lost 0 bases, and 11 bases stayed unmatched. The CDR3 DNA sequence: TGTGCCAGCAGCAACTTCGGGACTACCGGCTCCTACGAGCAGTACTTC. It is translated as CASSNFGTTGSYEQYF.

This chain uses TRBV5-4 with TRBJ2-3; D perhaps matches TRBD2 (6 bases). The ends were cut back, 2 bases at V and 2 bases at J, with 12 bases in the middle. The CDR3 has 15 residues. CDR1 and CDR2 from the germline V gene are SGHNT and YYREEE (reference sequence). The CDR3 protein is CASSFNGRDTDTQYF. As DNA, the CDR3 is TGTGCCAGCAGCTTTAACGGGAGAGACACAGATACGCAGTATTTT.

The CDR3 here is CASSQDRAVYYEQYF. The CDR3 DNA reads as TGCGCCAGCAGCCAAGATAGGGCGGTTTACTACGAGCAGTACTTC. The J gene is TRBJ2-7, the V gene TRBV4-1; no definite D call. The CDR3 loop spans 15 amino acids. V dropped 0 bases and J dropped 3 bases, with 12 bases sitting between them. Germline V gene sequence: CDR1 MGHRA, CDR2 YSYEKL.

V is TRBV30 and J is TRBJ2-1, with 8 nucleotides matching TRBD2. With V trimmed by 0 bases and J by 4 bases, 8 bases remained unmatched. CDR1 and CDR2 from the germline V gene are GTSNPN and SVGIG (reference sequence). The CDR3 sequence is 16 residues long. As DNA, the CDR3 is TGTGCCTGGAGTGTACCGTGGCGGGAGGTGTACAATGAGCAGTTCTTC. It specifies CAWSVPWREVYNEQFF.

The chain is built from TRBV7-9 and TRBJ2-1; TRBD2 aligns across 9 bases. The V gene's germline CDR1 is SEHNR and CDR2 FQNEAQ (reference sequence). V shed 1 base, J shed 9 bases, and the junction held 10 bases outside the gene matches. This CDR3 contains 16 residues. CDR3 amino acids: CASSLGLAGSSVEQFF. CDR3 coding DNA: TGTGCCAGCAGCTTAGGTCTAGCGGGATCTTCTGTTGAGCAGTTCTTC.

J is TRBJ1-2 and V is TRBV23-1, with 7 bases matching TRBD1. TRBV23-1 is recorded as an ORF, its role being uncertain. The CDR3 loop spans 15 amino acids. J was trimmed by 4 bases and V by 2 bases; bases with no gene match: 7. The CDR3 nucleotides read TGCGCCAGCAGTCAACGGACAGGCAAATTCTATGGCTACACCTTC. It is translated as CASSQRTGKFYGYTF.

A single count supports this clone. The CDR3 protein is CSAPVFPGSHETQYF. The CDR3 coding sequence is TGCAGCGCACCCGTGTTCCCAGGGAGTCATGAGACCCAGTACTTC. The J gene is TRBJ2-5, the V gene TRBV29-1, with D tentatively TRBD1 or TRBD2 (5 bases each). The V gene lost 7 bases and the J gene lost 5 bases, with 23 bases spanning the gap. CDR3 length: 15 residues. Per the germline V gene, CDR1 is SQVTM and CDR2 is ANQGSEA.

J is TRBJ2-1 and V is TRBV27; 8 bases are a match to TRBD2. Germline values: CDR1 MNHEY, CDR2 SMNVEV (reference sequence). CDR3 length: 15 residues. The junction had 7 bases not matched to a gene; V was cut back by 1 base and J by 8 bases. CDR3: CASSLFPGGNDEQFF. CDR3 bases: TGTGCCAGCAGTTTATTCCCGGGAGGGAACGATGAGCAGTTCTTC.

This clone occurred once. V gene TRBV7-8 combines with J gene TRBJ1-5; a weak D match, TRBD1 (6 bases). This CDR3 is 17 amino acids long. Looked up from germline, CDR1 is SGHVS and CDR2 is FQNEAQ. Between the trimmed V and J ends, which lost 2 bases and 4 bases, there was a span of 18 bases. The CDR3 DNA reads TGTGCCAGCAGCTTATATCAGGGGAGGAAGGAAAATCAGCCCCAGCATTTT. Translation gives CASSLYQGRKENQPQHF.

The rearrangement uses TRBV11-2 and TRBJ1-1, with D possibly being TRBD1 (5 bases). CDR1 SGHAT and CDR2 FQNNGV come from the germline V gene. The CDR3 is made up of 16 amino acids. V lost 0 bases and J lost 3, with 14 bases in between. The DNA of the CDR3 is TGTGCCAGCAGCTTAGACTTGGGGGGGATGGACACTGAAGCTTTCTTT. Its translation: CASSLDLGGMDTEAFF.

The chain combines TRBV25-1 with TRBJ2-3, with 9 bases identical to TRBD2. Germline V CDR1 and CDR2: MGHDK, SYGVNS. With V trimmed by 5 bases and J by 3 bases, 15 bases remained unmatched. The CDR3 has 18 residues. In DNA, the CDR3 is TGTGCCAGCAGTCCCCGAGAAGTAGCGGGAGAGGTGACAGATACGCAGTATTTT. It translates to CASSPREVAGEVTDTQYF. Variable domain in full (rest from reference TRBV25-1 and TRBJ2-3): EADIYQTPRYLVIGTGKKITLECSQTMGHDKMYWYQQDPGMELHLIHYSYGVNSTEKGDLSSESTVSRIRTEHFPLTLESARPSHTSQYLCASSPREVAGEVTDTQYFGPGTRLTVL.

V and J are TRBV2 and TRBJ2-7, with 11 bases that match TRBD2. The germline V gene encodes CDR1 SNHLY and CDR2 FYNNEI. Losses at the gene ends were 2 bases for V and 4 bases for J; bases not matched to a gene: 13. This CDR3 has 18 residues. Written as DNA, the CDR3 is TGTGCCAGCAGTGAATGGTTAGCGGGAGGGATTACTAGTTACGAGCAGTACTTC. Translating it yields CASSEWLAGGITSYEQYF.

A single count supports this clone. The chain is built from TRBV19 and TRBJ2-1; D gene ambiguous. Germline-derived CDR1 and CDR2 are LNHDA and SQIVND (reference sequence). CDR3 length equals 15 residues. Trimming removed 1 base at V and 12 bases at J, with 19 bases between. The CDR3 is CASSIGGPGPDGQFF. The CDR3 DNA follows: TGTGCCAGTAGTATAGGTGGACCCGGCCCGGATGGGCAGTTCTTC.

The chain combines TRBV28 with TRBJ1-4; TRBD1 agrees at 8 bases. J gave up 3 bases and V 4 bases, and 7 bases lay outside the gene matches. This CDR3 spans 16 amino acids. Germline-derived CDR1 and CDR2 are MDHEN and SYDVKM. CDR3 residues: CASSSQSGGANEKLFF. Here the CDR3 DNA reads TGTGCCAGCAGTTCTCAATCAGGGGGCGCTAATGAAAAACTGTTTTTT.

This rearrangement joins TRBV30 to TRBJ2-5, with no clear D. The J call is uncertain, as TRBJ2-7 better fits the DNA end. Germline V lookup: CDR1 GTSNPN, CDR2 SVGIG (reference sequence). The CDR3 has 13 residues. CDR3 bases: TGTGCCTGGAGTGTAAGTGAACACTACGAGCAGTACTTC. Residues: CAWSVSEHYEQYF.

This rearrangement joins TRBV28 to TRBJ2-7; no definite D call. Germline assignment: CDR1 MDHEN and CDR2 SYDVKM. The CDR3 is made up of 15 amino acids. Between the trimmed V and J ends, which lost 1 base and 0 bases, there was a span of 10 bases. CDR3 amino acids: CASSLSPSFSYEQYF. CDR3 DNA: TGTGCCAGCAGTTTATCCCCTAGTTTCTCCTACGAGCAGTACTTC. The variable domain in full, completed from reference TRBV28 and TRBJ2-7, reads DVKVTQSSRYLVKRTGEKVFLECVQDMDHENMFWYRQDPGLGLRLIYFSYDVKMKEKGDIPEGYSVSREKKERFSLILESASTNQTSMYLCASSLSPSFSYEQYFGPGTRLTVT.

CDR3 region: CASSGLRLDTQYF. DNA of the CDR3: TGTGCCAGCAGCGGTCTCCGTTTAGATACGCAGTATTTT. This chain connects TRBV27 to TRBJ2-3; D not resolved. V lost 6 bases, J lost 5 bases, and 12 bases lay in between. This CDR3 has 13 amino acids. Germline CDR1 MNHEY, CDR2 SMNVEV (reference sequence).

The chain uses TRBV6-1 and TRBJ2-7; D gene ambiguous. Germline values: CDR1 MNHNS, CDR2 SASEGT. The CDR3 has 14 residues. Trimming pared 3 bases from V and 9 bases from J, leaving 18 bases between. The CDR3 sequence: CASSDNPPNAVQYF. CDR3 nucleotides: TGTGCCAGCAGTGACAACCCGCCGAATGCAGTGCAGTACTTC.

V usage is TRBV28 and J usage is TRBJ2-7; 10 positions agree with TRBD1. The V gene end was trimmed by 6 bases and the J gene end by 5 bases; junction bases not matched to a gene: 25. Germline V gene sequence: CDR1 MDHEN, CDR2 SYDVKM. The CDR3 sequence is 20 residues long. The CDR3: CASRPNPTGGEWTSFHEQYF. CDR3 in DNA: TGTGCCAGCAGACCCAACCCGACAGGGGGCGAGTGGACTAGCTTCCACGAGCAGTACTTC.

The V call is TRBV5-6, the J call TRBJ1-3; D gene ambiguous. The CDR3 is 12 residues long. V was clipped by 0 bases and J by 8 bases, with 6 bases between them. CDR1 and CDR2 from the germline V gene are SGHDT and YYEEEE. This CDR3 is CASSLAGDTIYF. DNA for the CDR3: TGTGCCAGCAGCTTGGCCGGGGACACCATATATTTT. Full variable domain (remainder filled in from reference TRBV5-6 and TRBJ1-3): DAGVTQSPTHLIKTRGQQVTLRCSPKSGHDTVSWYQQALGQGPQFIFQYYEEEERQRGNFPDRFSGHQFPNYSSELNVNALLLGDSALYLCASSLAGDTIYFGEGSWLTVV.

The chain combines TRBV15 with TRBJ1-2, with 8 bases identical to TRBD1. The CDR3 covers 19 residues. The V gene end was trimmed by 0 bases and the J gene end by 0 bases; junction bases not matched to a gene: 12. Germline V gene lookup returns CDR1 LNHNV and CDR2 YYDKDF (reference sequence). The CDR3 loop reads CATSRDWNRGLLANYGYTF. In nucleotides, the CDR3 is TGTGCCACCAGCAGAGATTGGAACAGGGGGTTGTTAGCTAACTATGGCTACACCTTC.

This chain connects TRBV7-8 to TRBJ1-4; 7 bases align to TRBD1. J was trimmed by 8 bases and V by 4 bases; bases with no gene match: 13. Germline V gene lookup returns CDR1 SGHVS and CDR2 FQNEAQ. This CDR3 contains 16 residues. CDR3 region: CASSSPDRTLEEKLFF. The DNA of the CDR3 is TGTGCCAGCAGCTCCCCGGACAGGACACTTGAGGAAAAACTGTTTTTT.

V and J are TRBV29-1 and TRBJ1-2, with 7 bases matching TRBD1. CDR3 size: 13 residues. The ends lost 5 bases at V and 5 bases at J; junction bases unmatched: 8. Per germline, CDR1 SQVTM and CDR2 ANQGSEA. The CDR3 here is CSVLGRDSYGYTF. The CDR3, as DNA: TGCAGCGTTTTAGGTAGGGACAGTTATGGCTACACCTTC.

The CDR3 sequence: CASSSWAGGMGEQYF. The CDR3 coding sequence is TGTGCCAGCAGCTCCTGGGCCGGGGGTATGGGGGAGCAGTACTTC. V and J are TRBV11-2 and TRBJ2-7; possible D gene TRBD2, 6 bases. V dropped 4 bases and J dropped 7 bases, with 20 bases sitting between them. CDR1 is SGHAT and CDR2 is FQNNGV in the germline V gene. The CDR3 contains 15 residues.

The chain joins TRBV6-5 to TRBJ1-2; D is unresolved. V gave up 0 bases and J gave up 6 bases, with 11 bases separating them. There are 14 residues in the CDR3. CDR1 MNHEY and CDR2 SVGAGI come from the germline V gene. The CDR3 DNA reads TGTGCCAGCAGTTACTCCCGGACGGCAAATGGCTACACCTTC. The encoded protein is CASSYSRTANGYTF.

In DNA, the CDR3 is TGTGCCAGCAGCCAAGAAGGCTGGGGGGCGCTTGACTATGGCTACACCTTC. It encodes CASSQEGWGALDYGYTF. This chain uses TRBV4-2 with TRBJ1-2; D may be TRBD1 (6 bases). Germline-derived CDR1 and CDR2 are LGHNA and YNFKEQ. CDR3 length: 17 amino acids. The V end was cut by 0 bases, the J end by 3 bases, with 17 bases between.